This T cell receptor beta chain was identified in a study of identical twins. This clonotype was detected only a few times. TCRdb itself ran the 5' RACE reads through MiXCR, one entry per CDR3 protein. Here the sample spans about 520,000 distinct CDR3 sequences, around 20% being singletons. CDR3 length: 16 amino acids. The V end lost 3 bases, the J end lost 4 bases, and 18 bases lay between the germline ends. Germline V gives CDR1 DFQATT, CDR2 SNEGSKA (reference sequence). Separately, the same data were catalogued under a study of T cells expressing NK-cell markers.

The receptor was derived from a woman aged 18-35 years in good health. Sequencing was carried out using CD4+ T cells sorted from blood. The chain joins TRBV20-1 to TRBJ1-4; no clear D gene. CDR3 amino acids: CSASGHSGIYNEKLFF. The CDR3, as DNA: TGCAGTGCTAGCGGCCATAGCGGTATCTATAATGAAAAACTGTTTTTT.